This TCR beta chain comes out of a study of neurological immune-mediated disorders. General study results and limits: HTLV-1-associated myelopathy had the most TCR clonal expansion, whereas multiple sclerosis had the least (lower than in healthy controls).

V was shortened by 7 bases and J by 6 bases, with 13 bases between the two germline ends. The CDR3 is made up of 14 amino acids. Many counts were recorded for this clonotype. Its antigen is unidentified. Synthesis of cDNA was carried out by template-switch 5'RACE. The reaction used 10-nucleotide random UMIs. TCRdb independently ran MiXCR on the 5' RACE reads; one entry per CDR3 protein. The table lists tens of thousands of distinct CDR3 sequences, roughly 2.5% of them singletons. The chain uses TRBV12-3 or TRBV12-4 and TRBJ1-6; tentatively, D is TRBD1 (6 bases). This TCR was sampled from a middle-aged man with multiple sclerosis. Sequencing used PBMCs. CDR3 DNA: TGTGCCAGCATCTTGACAGGCTCTAATTCACCCCTCCACTTT. As protein: CASILTGSNSPLHF.